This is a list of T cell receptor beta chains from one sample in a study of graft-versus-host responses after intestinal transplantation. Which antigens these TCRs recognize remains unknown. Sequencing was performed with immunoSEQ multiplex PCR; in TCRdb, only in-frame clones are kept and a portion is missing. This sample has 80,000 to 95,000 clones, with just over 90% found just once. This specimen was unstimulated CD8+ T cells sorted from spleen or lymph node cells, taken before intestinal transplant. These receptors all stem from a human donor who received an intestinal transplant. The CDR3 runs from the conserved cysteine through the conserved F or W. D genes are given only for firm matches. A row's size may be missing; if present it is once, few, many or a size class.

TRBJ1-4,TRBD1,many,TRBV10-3,TGTGCCATCAGTGAGTCGGGGACAGGGAGAAGGGATGAAAAACTGTTTTTT,CAISESGTGRRDEKLFF
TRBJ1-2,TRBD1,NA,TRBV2,TGTGCCAGCAGTGTGGGGGACAGGGGGCTTTGGGGCTACACCTTC,CASSVGDRGLWGYTF
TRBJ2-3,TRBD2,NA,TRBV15,TGTGCCACCAGCAGGAAGCGGGGGGGCACAGATACGCAGTATTTT,CATSRKRGGTDTQYF
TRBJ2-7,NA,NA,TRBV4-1,TGCGCCAGCAGCCTCGGGACTGCCCTTTTGGACGAGCAGTACTTC,CASSLGTALLDEQYF
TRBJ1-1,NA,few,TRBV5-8,TGTGCCAGCCGAGAGAACACTGAAGCTTTCTTT,CASRENTEAFF
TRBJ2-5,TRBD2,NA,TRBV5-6,TGTGCCAGCAGCTTTGCGGGGGGGCAAGAGACCCAGTACTTC,CASSFAGGQETQYF
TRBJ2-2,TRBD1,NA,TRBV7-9,TGTGCCAGCAGCCGGACAGGGGGCGTAGACGGGGAGCTGTTTTTT,CASSRTGGVDGELFF
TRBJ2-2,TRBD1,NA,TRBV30,TGTGCCTGGACTCCAGGGGGCACCGGGGAGCTGTTTTTT,CAWTPGGTGELFF
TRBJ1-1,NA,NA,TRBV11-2,TGTGCCAGCAGCTTCCCGGGGAGTGAGAACACTGAAGCTTTCTTT,CASSFPGSENTEAFF
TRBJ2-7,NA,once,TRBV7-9,TGTGCCAGCAGCTTAGGTCAGGGCCAGGACGAGCAGTACTTC,CASSLGQGQDEQYF
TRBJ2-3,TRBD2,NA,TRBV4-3,TGCGCCAGCAGCGGGACTAGCGGGGATGCGCAGTATTTT,CASSGTSGDAQYF
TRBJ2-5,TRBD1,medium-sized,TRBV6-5,TGTGCCAGCAGTTACCTGGGGACAGGGGAAGAGACCCAGTACTTC,CASSYLGTGEETQYF
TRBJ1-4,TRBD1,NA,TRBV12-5,TGTGCTAGTGGGCTCACAGGGGAACTCAATGAAAAACTGTTTTTT,CASGLTGELNEKLFF
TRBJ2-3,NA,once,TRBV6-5,TGTGCCAGCACTGGTCGGGGATTCGATACGCAGTATTTT,CASTGRGFDTQYF
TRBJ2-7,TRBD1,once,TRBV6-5,TGTGCCACGAGGGGGCTAGGGTACTACGAGCAGTACTTC,CATRGLGYYEQYF
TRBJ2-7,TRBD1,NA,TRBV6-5,TGTGCCAGCAATCCCGGGACAGGGGACTACGAGCAGTACTTC,CASNPGTGDYEQYF
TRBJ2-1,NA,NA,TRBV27,TGTGCCAGCAGTCCTCGGGCCGGGGTGCCCTACAATGAGCAGTTCTTC,CASSPRAGVPYNEQFF
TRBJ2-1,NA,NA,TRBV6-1,TGTGCCAGCAGTGAACTAGCAGGCAATGAGCAGTTCTTC,CASSELAGNEQFF
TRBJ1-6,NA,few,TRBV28,TGTGCCAGCAGTTTATTTACCGGGAGTAATTCACCCCTCCACTTT,CASSLFTGSNSPLHF
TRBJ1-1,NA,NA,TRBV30,TGTGCCTGGGACCGTTCACAGACTATGAACACTGAAGCTTTCTTT,CAWDRSQTMNTEAFF
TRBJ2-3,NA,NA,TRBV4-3,TGCGCCAGCAGCCAAGTTATAGCGTCGCCCACAGATACGCAGTATTTT,CASSQVIASPTDTQYF
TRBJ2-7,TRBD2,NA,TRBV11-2,TGTGCCAGCAGCTTTACTTACGCTAGCGGGACCTACGAGCAGTACTTC,CASSFTYASGTYEQYF
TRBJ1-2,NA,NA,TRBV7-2,TGTGCCAGCAGCGCAGGTACGGGCTACACCTTC,CASSAGTGYTF
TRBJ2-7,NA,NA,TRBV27,TGTGCCAGCAGTCCGAAGCCGGCCTACGAGCAGTACTTC,CASSPKPAYEQYF
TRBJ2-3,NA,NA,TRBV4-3,TGCGCCAGCAGCCAACGGAATCTTTTGGACGGTGGAGGAATTATCACAGATACGCAGTATTTT,CASSQRNLLDGGGIITDTQYF
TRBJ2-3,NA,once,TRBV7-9,TGTGCCAGCAGCTTAGAGCCTAGCACAGATACGCAGTATTTT,CASSLEPSTDTQYF
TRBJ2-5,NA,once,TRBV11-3,TGTGCCAGCAGCGCGCATGAGGGGGACGTAGAGACCCAGTACTTC,CASSAHEGDVETQYF
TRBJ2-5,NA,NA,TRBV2,TGTGCCAGCAGTGCTGTCTACCAAGAGACCCAGTACTTC,CASSAVYQETQYF
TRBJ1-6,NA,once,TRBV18,TGTGCCAGCTCACGAGACCCACAGGGTTTGAATTCACCCCTCCACTTT,CASSRDPQGLNSPLHF
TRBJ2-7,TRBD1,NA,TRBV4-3,TGCGCCAGCAGCCAAGACCGGACAGGGCGTTACGAGCAGTACTTC,CASSQDRTGRYEQYF
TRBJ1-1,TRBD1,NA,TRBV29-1,TGCAGCGTTGATCCGAGTCCGGGACAGGGGATTAGGTACACTGAAGCTTTCTTT,CSVDPSPGQGIRYTEAFF
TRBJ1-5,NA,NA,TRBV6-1,TGTGCCAGCATTTGGACAGCTGATAGCAATCAGCCCCAGCATTTT,CASIWTADSNQPQHF
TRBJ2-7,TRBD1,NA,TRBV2,TGTGCCAGCAGAGACAGGGGGGCCTACGAGCAGTACTTC,CASRDRGAYEQYF
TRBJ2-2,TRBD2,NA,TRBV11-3,TGTGCCAACCTGGGACTAGCGGGGGGCCAGAACACCGGGGAGCTGTTTTTT,CANLGLAGGQNTGELFF
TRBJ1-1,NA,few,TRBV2,TGTGCCAGCAGTGACAGGGGCCATGAAGCTTTCTTT,CASSDRGHEAFF
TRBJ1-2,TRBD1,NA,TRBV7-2,TGTGCCAGCAGCCTTACCATCGACAGGGGCTATGGCTACACCTTC,CASSLTIDRGYGYTF
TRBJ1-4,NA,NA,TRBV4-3,TGCGCCAGCAGCCAAGATTCTTGGGCCCGTAGTGAAAAACTGTTTTTT,CASSQDSWARSEKLFF
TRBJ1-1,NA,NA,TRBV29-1,TGCAGCGTTGAAGTCCGGGGAGTGAACACTGAAGCTTTCTTT,CSVEVRGVNTEAFF
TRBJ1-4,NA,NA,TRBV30,TGTGCCTGGAGTGACGGTAGCGGGAGCCTCCTGTTTTTT,CAWSDGSGSLLFF
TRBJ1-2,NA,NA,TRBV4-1,TGCGCCAGCAGCCAAGGGAGGGGAGGACCAATGGGGGACTATGGCTACACCTTC,CASSQGRGGPMGDYGYTF
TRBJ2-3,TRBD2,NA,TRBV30,TGTGCCTTTGATAGAGTAGCGGGGGGCACAGATACGCAGTATTTT,CAFDRVAGGTDTQYF
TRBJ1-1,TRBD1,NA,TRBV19,TGTGCCAGTAGTATAGGTGGGACAGGGGGGTCGGAAGCTTTCTTT,CASSIGGTGGSEAFF